This T cell receptor (beta chain) was sequenced during a study of blood T cell repertoires in COVID-19. Overall study context: Acute and convalescent COVID-19 samples came from the United States, Italy and Spain. T cells, B-cell-depleted T cells, or PBMCs supplied cDNA or gDNA.

In the authors' methods: Estimation of nucleated cell counts was performed using reference gene primer amplification. Data came from immunoSEQ multiplex PCR; TCRdb stores just in-frame clones and leaves some out. V, J and clone size reflect that table, while D and trimming were determined from the DNA. The sample lists about 130,000 clones; roughly 85% were seen once. The germline V gene has CDR1 MDHEN and CDR2 SYDVKM. Trimming cost V 3 bases and J 5 bases; bases outside gene matches: 3. The CDR3 is made up of 14 amino acids. The sequenced sample was peripheral blood. V usage is TRBV28 and J usage is TRBJ1-1, with TRBD1 matching 10 bases. This clonotype originated in an elderly woman with acute or convalescent COVID-19. In nucleotides, the CDR3 is TGTGCCAGCAGTTTGACAGGGGGCGGGACTGAAGCTTTCTTT. Its protein is CASSLTGGGTEAFF.